These T cell receptor beta chains were read from a single sample in a study of T-cell reconstitution after alpha-beta-depleted transplantation in children. TCRdb analysed the PCR reads with MiXCR anew, one entry per CDR3 protein. There are about 250,000 distinct CDR3 sequences in the sample; roughly 25% occur only once, and about 5% lies in the top ten. The specimen comprised PBMCs, mostly from graft donor cells, sampled 360 days after TCRalphabeta/CD19-depleted stem cell transplant. All receptors come from a female patient aged 2-10 years who had a stem cell transplant for congenital amegakaryocytic thrombocytopenia, so the T cells may come from the graft donor. Each CDR3 is given with its conserved first and last residue. The order of the fields is V gene, clone size, D gene, J gene, CDR3 DNA, CDR3 protein. D genes are given only for firm matches. Only part of the rows carry a size: once, few, many, or a class if the clone is expanded.

v_call: TRBV28; clone_size: few; d_call: .; j_call: TRBJ2-1; cdr3_nt: TGTGTCACAGAACCGACCTTTTACAATGAGCAGTTCTTC; cdr3_aa: CVTEPTFYNEQFF
v_call: TRBV6-5; clone_size: few; d_call: .; j_call: TRBJ2-3; cdr3_nt: TGTGCCAGCAGCCACATAGATACGCAGTATTTT; cdr3_aa: CASSHIDTQYF
v_call: TRBV20-1; clone_size: many; d_call: TRBD2; j_call: TRBJ2-3; cdr3_nt: TGCAGTGCTAGTTATGCGGGAGCGGTCTTAAGCACAGATACGCAGTATTTT; cdr3_aa: CSASYAGAVLSTDTQYF
v_call: TRBV6-2/TRBV6-3; clone_size: many; d_call: TRBD1; j_call: TRBJ2-1; cdr3_nt: TGTGCCAGCAGTTACACCCTTCGTCCCGGGACAGGGAATCCTTACAATGAGCAGTTCTTC; cdr3_aa: CASSYTLRPGTGNPYNEQFF
v_call: TRBV4-1; clone_size: .; d_call: TRBD1; j_call: TRBJ1-5; cdr3_nt: TGCGCCAGCAGCGAGTCTGGACAGGGATATAGCAATCAGCCCCAGCATTTT; cdr3_aa: CASSESGQGYSNQPQHF
v_call: TRBV4-2; clone_size: .; d_call: .; j_call: TRBJ2-7; cdr3_nt: TGTGCCAGCAGCCAAGATCTTAGCGGTTCCTACGAGCAGTACTTC; cdr3_aa: CASSQDLSGSYEQYF
v_call: TRBV29-1; clone_size: .; d_call: .; j_call: TRBJ2-7; cdr3_nt: TGCAGCGTTGAACCTTTGGGCTCGGCCCACTACGAGCAGTACTTC; cdr3_aa: CSVEPLGSAHYEQYF
v_call: TRBV29-1; clone_size: many; d_call: TRBD1; j_call: TRBJ2-4; cdr3_nt: TGCAGCGTTGTGCAGGGGCAGGGGGACATTCAGTACTTC; cdr3_aa: CSVVQGQGDIQYF
v_call: TRBV7-2; clone_size: few; d_call: .; j_call: TRBJ2-3; cdr3_nt: TGTGCCAGCAGCTTAGCGGGGGTAGATACGCAGTATTTT; cdr3_aa: CASSLAGVDTQYF
v_call: TRBV20-1; clone_size: many; d_call: TRBD1; j_call: TRBJ2-1; cdr3_nt: TGCAGTGCTAGCAGGGGGCTCAGTGAGCAGTTCTTC; cdr3_aa: CSASRGLSEQFF